This entry features one T cell receptor beta chain sequence. Participants spanned ages about 18 to 89 years and resided in about two dozen US areas. Only in-frame clones appear in the TCRdb table, and some are missing; sequencing was by immunoSEQ multiplex PCR. This table has about 280,000 clones, approximately 82% appearing once. The data derive from a study of blood T cell repertoires in COVID-19. Study background: Sources were T cells, B-cell-depleted T cells, or PBMCs; the material itself was cDNA or gDNA.

This CDR3 spans 16 amino acids. Germline V gene lookup returns CDR1 SGHAT and CDR2 FQNNGV. V was clipped by 3 bases and J by 2 bases, with 16 bases between them. The sequenced material came from PBMCs or T cells enriched from blood (not recorded which). This receptor was identified in a man between 35 and 55 years old who had been exposed to COVID-19. The rearrangement uses TRBV11-2 and TRBJ1-1; no clear D. Here the CDR3 reads CASSFRSLAVNTEAFF. For the CDR3, the DNA is TGTGCCAGCAGCTTTAGGAGCTTAGCGGTAAACACTGAAGCTTTCTTT.